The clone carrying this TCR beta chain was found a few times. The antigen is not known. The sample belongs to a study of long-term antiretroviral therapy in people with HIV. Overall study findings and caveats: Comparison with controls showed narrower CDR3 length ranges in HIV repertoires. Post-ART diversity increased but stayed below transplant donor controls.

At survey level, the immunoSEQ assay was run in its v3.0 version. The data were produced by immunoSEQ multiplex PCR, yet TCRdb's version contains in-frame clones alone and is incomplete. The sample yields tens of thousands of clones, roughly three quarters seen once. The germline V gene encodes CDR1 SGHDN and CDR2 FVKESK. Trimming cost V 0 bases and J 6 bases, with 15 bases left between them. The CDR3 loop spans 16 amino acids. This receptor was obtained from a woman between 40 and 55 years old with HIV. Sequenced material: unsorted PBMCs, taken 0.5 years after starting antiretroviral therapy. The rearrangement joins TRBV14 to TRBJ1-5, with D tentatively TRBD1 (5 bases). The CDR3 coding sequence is TGTGCCAGCAGCCAAGAAAAGGGACGAAGGCCTCAGCCCCAGCATTTT. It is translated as CASSQEKGRRPQPQHF. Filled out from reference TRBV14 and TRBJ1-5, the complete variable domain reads EAGVTQFPSHSVIEKGQTVTLRCDPISGHDNLYWYRRVMGKEIKFLLHFVKESKQDESGMPNNRFLAERTGGTYSTLKVQPAELEDSGVYFCASSQEKGRRPQPQHFGDGTRLSIL.